This T cell receptor (beta chain) comes out of a study of shared clonotypes between healthy human individuals. Notes on this clone: Other nucleotide sequences from this sample produce the same CDR3.

Sequencing was performed with immunoSEQ multiplex PCR; in TCRdb, only in-frame clones are kept and a portion is missing. The table has over 400,000 clones, about 96% seen once. V was trimmed by 6 bases and J by 7 bases, leaving 7 bases between them. The germline V gene encodes CDR1 MDHEN and CDR2 SYDVKM. The CDR3 spans 11 residues. This clonotype originated in a woman aged 25 to 45 in good health. The sequencing sample was made of naive CD4+ T cells sorted from blood. The subset was: CD45RA+ positively selected. The genes are TRBV28 and TRBJ1-5; D remains ambiguous. CDR3 DNA sequence: TGTGCCAGCAGCTATGGACAGCCCCAGCATTTT. This encodes CASSYGQPQHF.